This TCR beta chain emerged from a study of PD-1 blockade in classical Hodgkin lymphoma (dated by TCRdb to about 2020). Regarding the research as a whole: Nivolumab dosing was 3 mg/kg intravenously every 2 weeks, continuing until either disease progression or unacceptable toxicity. The study used TCR beta sequencing and CyTOF to define a peripheral blood immune signature of response to PD-1 blockade in classical Hodgkin lymphoma.

Broad study findings and their caveats: Baseline diversity similar to that of newly diagnosed patients was observed in trial patients achieving complete response, whereas significantly lower diversity was observed in partial responders and progressors. The study covered only a single clinical trial cohort, and the causes of the repertoire differences, possibly disease activity or prior therapy, were still not defined. By C4D1, a significant rise was seen in CD4+ TCR diversity but not in CD8+ TCR diversity (p=0.0027 vs p=0.16), and the rise was most apparent among complete responders (p=0.02). Baseline TCR diversity was reported to be lower in newly diagnosed patients than in healthy donors, and even lower in relapsed/refractory patients. Patients starting nivolumab less than 1 year after ASCT had lower diversity and were excluded from later analyses to avoid confounding by immune reconstitution.

Of note for this clone: The antigen it recognizes is unknown. No base quality information exists; no much larger clone differs at one position.

Genomic DNA was isolated using the Qiagen DNeasy kit from unsorted PBMCs as well as from negatively selected CD4+ and CD8+ fractions. Using primers that anneal to V and J segments, immunoSEQ multiplex PCR amplified the TCR beta CDR3 regions. A synthetic immune receptor repertoire was used to minimize amplification bias, and any residual bias was removed computationally once sequencing was done. Per the original workflow: Repertoire diversity was quantified as the Shannon entropy index using custom Python scripts. Unsorted, CD4+ and CD8+ repertoires were analyzed separately, except for combined analyses in which CD4+ and CD8+ sequences were merged in silico. Clonal expansion was defined as a frequency increase of at least 2-fold after treatment compared with C1D1, and clones undetected at baseline were assigned a pseudocount of 0.5. Singleton clones were defined as clones with 0 or 1 copy at C1D1, and non-singleton clones were defined as clones with 2 or more copies. Clones expanded in unsorted samples were labelled as CD4+, CD8+ or unknown by matching protein sequences in sorted samples from the same patient. Diversity changes from C1D1 to C4D1 were tested in paired samples using Wilcoxon tests. What TCRdb holds here is the immuneACCESS table cut down to in-frame rearrangements. Part of the clones is not present; checked against another copy, under half of the missing clones reflect an unresolved V gene, and the others are unexplained. The D gene and trimming were derived from the DNA, and the V and J assignments and clone size from that table. A total of about 4,200 clones appear in this sample, 80% to 90% of them only once. 28% of the sample is held by the ten biggest clonotypes.

V is shortened by 4 bases, J by 3 bases, and the region joining them spans 11 bases. Sequences SGHTA (CDR1) and FQGNSA (CDR2) are obtained from the germline V gene. The CDR3 starts with the cysteine, ends with the phenylalanine, and has 14 residues. CDR3 DNA is the only sequence kept; it has 42 bases, read in frame from the first base. The time point label, as the study defines it: cycle 1 day 1 (C1D1), immediately before nivolumab initiation. Every trial patient had relapsed after autologous stem cell transplantation, and cohorts A, B and C differed in prior brentuximab vedotin exposure. CD4+ T cells were purified from thawed PBMCs by magnetic negative selection with a Miltenyi CD4+ T cell isolation kit. The trial cohort comprised about 60 patients with relapsed/refractory classical Hodgkin lymphoma whose best overall responses were complete response, partial response or progressive disease. Single-agent nivolumab was administered to trial patients in the multi-cohort phase II CheckMate 205 trial. Best overall response was determined by an independent review committee according to the 2007 International Working Group response criteria. Trial PBMCs were obtained immediately prior to nivolumab initiation (C1D1) and on therapy at cycle 2 day 1 and cycle 4 day 1. After peripheral blood was drawn into 8 mL Vacutainer Cell Preparation Tubes, PBMCs were isolated by centrifugation and then cryopreserved. Purified CD4+ and CD8+ fractions were prepared only for cases with an additional available PBMC sample. Magnetically labelled cells were removed on LS columns in a quadroMACS separator, and the flow-through was retained as the purified fraction.

The rearrangement joined TRBV7-2 to TRBJ2-3, and the D gene may be TRBD2, 6 bases matching. The specimen was CD4+ T cells from blood, collected at baseline. The receptor's source is a human donor with classical Hodgkin lymphoma. The CDR3 sequence is CASSSTSMTDTQYF. In nucleotides, the sequence is TGTGCCAGCAGCTCGACTAGTATGACAGATACGCAGTATTTT. When the CDR3 is completed using the reference TRBV7-2 and TRBJ2-3 genes on either side, the full variable domain is GAGVSQSPSNKVTEKGKDVELRCDPISGHTALYWYRQSLGQGLEFLIYFQGNSAPDKSGLPSDRFSAERTGGSVSTLTIQRTQQEDSAVYLCASSSTSMTDTQYFGPGTRLTVL.